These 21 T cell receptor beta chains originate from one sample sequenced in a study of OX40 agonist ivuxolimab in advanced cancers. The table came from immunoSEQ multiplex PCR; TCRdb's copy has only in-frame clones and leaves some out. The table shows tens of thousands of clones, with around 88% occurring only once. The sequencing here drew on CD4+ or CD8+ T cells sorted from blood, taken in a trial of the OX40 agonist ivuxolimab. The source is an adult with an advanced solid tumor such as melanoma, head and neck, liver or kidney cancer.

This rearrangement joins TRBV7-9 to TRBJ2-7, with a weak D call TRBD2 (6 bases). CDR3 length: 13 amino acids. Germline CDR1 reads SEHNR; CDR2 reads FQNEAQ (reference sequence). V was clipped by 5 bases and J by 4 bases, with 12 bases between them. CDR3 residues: CASSATSRYEQYF. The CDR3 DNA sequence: TGTGCCAGCAGCGCCACTAGCAGGTACGAGCAGTACTTC.

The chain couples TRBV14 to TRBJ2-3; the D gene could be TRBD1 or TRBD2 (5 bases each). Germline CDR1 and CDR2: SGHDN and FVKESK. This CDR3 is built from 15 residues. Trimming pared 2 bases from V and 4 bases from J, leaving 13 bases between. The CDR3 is CASSQYGGQADTQYF. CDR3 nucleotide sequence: TGTGCCAGCAGCCAATATGGGGGTCAGGCAGATACGCAGTATTTT. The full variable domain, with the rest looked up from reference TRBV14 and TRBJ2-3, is EAGVTQFPSHSVIEKGQTVTLRCDPISGHDNLYWYRRVMGKEIKFLLHFVKESKQDESGMPNNRFLAERTGGTYSTLKVQPAELEDSGVYFCASSQYGGQADTQYFGPGTRLTVL.

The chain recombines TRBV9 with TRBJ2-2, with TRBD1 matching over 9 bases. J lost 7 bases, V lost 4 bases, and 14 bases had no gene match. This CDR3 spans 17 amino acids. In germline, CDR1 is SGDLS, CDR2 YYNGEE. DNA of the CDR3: TGTGCCAGCAGCCCCTTCCCGGGACAGGGCGTCATCGGGGAGCTGTTTTTT. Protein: CASSPFPGQGVIGELFF.

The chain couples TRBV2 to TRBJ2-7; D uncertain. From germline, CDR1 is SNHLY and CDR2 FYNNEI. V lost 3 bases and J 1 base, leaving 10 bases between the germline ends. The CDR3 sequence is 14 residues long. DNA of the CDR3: TGTGCCAGCAGTGAGCGCAGTCAGTCCTACGAGCAGTACTTC. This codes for CASSERSQSYEQYF.

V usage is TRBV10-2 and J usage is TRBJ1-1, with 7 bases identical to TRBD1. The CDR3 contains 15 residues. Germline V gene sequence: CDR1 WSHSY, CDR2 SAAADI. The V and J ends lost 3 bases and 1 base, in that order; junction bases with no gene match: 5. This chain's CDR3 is CASSDWTGENTEAFF. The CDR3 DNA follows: TGCGCCAGCAGTGATTGGACAGGAGAGAACACTGAAGCTTTCTTT.

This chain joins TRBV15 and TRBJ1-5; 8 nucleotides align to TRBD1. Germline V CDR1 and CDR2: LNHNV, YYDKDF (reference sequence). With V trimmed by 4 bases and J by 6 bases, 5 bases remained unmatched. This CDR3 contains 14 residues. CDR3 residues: CATSIGQGRQPQHF. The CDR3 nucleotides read TGTGCCACCAGCATCGGACAGGGTCGTCAGCCCCAGCATTTT.

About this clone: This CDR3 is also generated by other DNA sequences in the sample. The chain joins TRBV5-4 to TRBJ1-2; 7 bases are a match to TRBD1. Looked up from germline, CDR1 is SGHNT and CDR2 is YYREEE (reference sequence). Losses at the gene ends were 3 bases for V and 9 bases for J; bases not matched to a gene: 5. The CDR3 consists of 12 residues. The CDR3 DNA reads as TGTGCCAGCAGCTGGGGGACAGATAGCTACACCTTC. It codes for CASSWGTDSYTF.

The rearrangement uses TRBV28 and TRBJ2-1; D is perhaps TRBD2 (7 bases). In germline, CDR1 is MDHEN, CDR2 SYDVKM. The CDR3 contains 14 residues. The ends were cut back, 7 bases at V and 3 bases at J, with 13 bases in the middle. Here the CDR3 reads CASTLRGGYNEQFF. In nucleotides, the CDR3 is TGTGCCAGCACCTTAAGGGGGGGCTACAATGAGCAGTTCTTC.

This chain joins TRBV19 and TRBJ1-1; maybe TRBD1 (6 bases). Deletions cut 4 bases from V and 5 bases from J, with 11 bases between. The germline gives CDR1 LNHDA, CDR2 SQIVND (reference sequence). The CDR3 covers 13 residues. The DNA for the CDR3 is TGTGCCAGTAGTAATGGGGGCAGAACTGAAGCTTTCTTT. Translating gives CASSNGGRTEAFF. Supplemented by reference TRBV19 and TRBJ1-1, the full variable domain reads DGGITQSPKYLFRKEGQNVTLSCEQNLNHDAMYWYRQDPGQGLRLIYYSQIVNDFQKGDIAEGYSVSREKKESFPLTVTSAQKNPTAFYLCASSNGGRTEAFFGQGTRLTVV.

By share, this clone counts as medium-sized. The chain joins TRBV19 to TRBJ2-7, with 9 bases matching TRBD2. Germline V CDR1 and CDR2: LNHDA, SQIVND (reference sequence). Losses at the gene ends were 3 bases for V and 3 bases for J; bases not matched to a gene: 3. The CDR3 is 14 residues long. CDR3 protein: CASSMTSGNYEQYF. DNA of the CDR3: TGTGCCAGTAGTATGACTAGCGGAAACTACGAGCAGTACTTC. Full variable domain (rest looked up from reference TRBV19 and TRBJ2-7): DGGITQSPKYLFRKEGQNVTLSCEQNLNHDAMYWYRQDPGQGLRLIYYSQIVNDFQKGDIAEGYSVSREKKESFPLTVTSAQKNPTAFYLCASSMTSGNYEQYFGPGTRLTVT.

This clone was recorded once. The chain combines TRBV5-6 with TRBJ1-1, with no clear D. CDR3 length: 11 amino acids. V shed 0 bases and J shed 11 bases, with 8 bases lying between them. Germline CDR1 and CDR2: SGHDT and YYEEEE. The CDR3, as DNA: TGTGCCAGCAGCTTGGGGTCTTACGCTTTCTTT. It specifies CASSLGSYAFF.

The CDR3 region is CASSEEGMMNTEAFF. The CDR3 DNA sequence: TGTGCCAGCAGTGAAGAGGGAATGATGAACACTGAAGCTTTCTTT. The genes are TRBV2 and TRBJ1-1; D unclear. This CDR3 is 15 amino acids long. Germline-derived CDR1 and CDR2 are SNHLY and FYNNEI. V was cut by 1 base and J by 0 bases, with 9 bases left in between.

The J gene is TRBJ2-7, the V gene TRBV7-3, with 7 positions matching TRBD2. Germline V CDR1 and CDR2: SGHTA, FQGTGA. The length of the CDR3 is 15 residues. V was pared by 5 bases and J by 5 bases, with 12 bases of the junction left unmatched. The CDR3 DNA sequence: TGTGCCAGCAGCCTATCTGGGGGAGGGATGAACGAGCAGTACTTC. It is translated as CASSLSGGGMNEQYF.

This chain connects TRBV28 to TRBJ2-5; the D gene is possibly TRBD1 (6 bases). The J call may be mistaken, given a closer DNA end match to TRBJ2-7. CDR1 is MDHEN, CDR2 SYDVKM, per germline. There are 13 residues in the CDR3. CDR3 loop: CASSVGHFYEQYF. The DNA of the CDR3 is TGTGCCAGCAGTGTGGGACACTTCTACGAGCAGTACTTC.

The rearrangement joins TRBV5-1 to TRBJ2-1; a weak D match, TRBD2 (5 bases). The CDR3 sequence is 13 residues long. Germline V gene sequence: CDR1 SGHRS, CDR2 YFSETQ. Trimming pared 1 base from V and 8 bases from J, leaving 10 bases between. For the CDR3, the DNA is TGCGCCAGCAGCTTGACGCTAGCCGATGAGCAGTTCTTC. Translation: CASSLTLADEQFF.

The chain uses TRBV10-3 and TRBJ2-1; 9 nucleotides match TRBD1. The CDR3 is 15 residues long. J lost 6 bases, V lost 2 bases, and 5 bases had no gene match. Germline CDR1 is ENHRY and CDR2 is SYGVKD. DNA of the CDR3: TGTGCCATCAGTGAGCTGACAGGGGGGGGCAATGAGCAGTTCTTC. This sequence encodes CAISELTGGGNEQFF.

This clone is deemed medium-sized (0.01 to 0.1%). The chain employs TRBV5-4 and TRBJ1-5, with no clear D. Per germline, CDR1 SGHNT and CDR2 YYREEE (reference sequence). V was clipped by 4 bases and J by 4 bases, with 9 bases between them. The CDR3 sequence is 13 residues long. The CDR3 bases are TGTGCCAGCAGCGCGGATCCTAATCAGCCCCAGCATTTT. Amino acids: CASSADPNQPQHF.

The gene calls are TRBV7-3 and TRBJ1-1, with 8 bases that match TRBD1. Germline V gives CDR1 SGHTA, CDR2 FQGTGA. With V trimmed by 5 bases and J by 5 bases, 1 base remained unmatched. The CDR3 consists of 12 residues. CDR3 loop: CASSTGGTEAFF. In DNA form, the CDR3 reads TGTGCCAGCAGCACAGGGGGGACTGAAGCTTTCTTT.

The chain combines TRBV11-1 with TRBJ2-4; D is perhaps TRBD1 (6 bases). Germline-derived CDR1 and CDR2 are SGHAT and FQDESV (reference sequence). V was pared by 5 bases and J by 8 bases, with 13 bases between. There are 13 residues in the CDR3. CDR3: CASSLFRTDIQYF. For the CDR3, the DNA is TGTGCCAGCAGCCTTTTTAGGACAGACATTCAGTACTTC.

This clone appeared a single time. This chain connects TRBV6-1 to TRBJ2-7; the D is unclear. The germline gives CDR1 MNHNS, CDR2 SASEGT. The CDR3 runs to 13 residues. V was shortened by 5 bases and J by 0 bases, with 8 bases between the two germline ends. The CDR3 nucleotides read TGTGCCAGCAGTCTAGACATCTCCTACGAGCAGTACTTC. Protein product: CASSLDISYEQYF.

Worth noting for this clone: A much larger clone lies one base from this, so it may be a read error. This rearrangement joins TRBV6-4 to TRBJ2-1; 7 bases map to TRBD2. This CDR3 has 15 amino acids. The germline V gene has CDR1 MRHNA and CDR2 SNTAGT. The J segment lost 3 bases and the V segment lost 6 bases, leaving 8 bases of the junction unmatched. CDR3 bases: TGTGCCAGCAGCAACGTGAGCGGGGACTACAATGAGCAGTTCTTC. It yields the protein CASSNVSGDYNEQFF.